Presented here are 20 T cell receptor beta chains from one specimen sequenced in a study of T cells after yellow fever vaccination. TCRdb passed the 5' RACE reads through MiXCR, listing each CDR3 protein once. Of approximately 93,000 distinct CDR3 sequences in the sample, around 5.8% were seen once. Sequenced material: CD8+ T cells sorted from PBMCs, taken 10 days after the yellow fever booster vaccination. These receptors originate from a man between 18 and 35 years old who received the YFV17D yellow fever vaccine.

V and J are TRBV6-2 or TRBV6-3 and TRBJ1-1; D gene uncertain. The CDR3 spans 13 residues. Trimming took off 3 bases at V and 1 base at J, with 6 bases between the two ends. CDR1 MNHEY and CDR2 SVGEGT come from the germline V gene. The CDR3 DNA is TGTGCCAGCAGTTATGGGAGGAACACTGAAGCTTTCTTT. Encoded protein: CASSYGRNTEAFF.

The chain uses TRBV29-1 and TRBJ1-2; no firm D call. Germline V gene data show CDR1 as SQVTM and CDR2 as ANQGSEA. The germline V and J ends were trimmed by 1 base and 7 bases, with 19 bases remaining between them. This CDR3 contains 15 residues. The CDR3 sequence: CSVEGGERVVSGYTF. The CDR3 DNA is TGCAGCGTTGAAGGGGGAGAGAGGGTGGTATCTGGCTACACCTTC.

This clonotype was seen only a few times. The genes are TRBV7-8 and TRBJ2-1, with 8 bases identical to TRBD2. With V trimmed by 1 base and J by 1 base, 6 bases remained unmatched. CDR1 is SGHVS and CDR2 is FQNEAQ in the germline V gene. CDR3 size: 17 residues. CDR3 protein: CASSLEWLAGSYNEQFF. The DNA of the CDR3 is TGTGCCAGCAGCTTAGAGTGGCTAGCGGGTTCCTACAATGAGCAGTTCTTC.

V usage is TRBV2 and J usage is TRBJ2-1, with D tentatively TRBD2 (6 bases). The CDR3 extends over 17 amino acids. Germline V lookup: CDR1 SNHLY, CDR2 FYNNEI. Between the trimmed V and J ends, which lost 3 bases and 0 bases, there was a span of 15 bases. The CDR3 bases are TGTGCCAGCAGTGACCCTGACTTGGGGGGCTCCTACAATGAGCAGTTCTTC. The encoded protein is CASSDPDLGGSYNEQFF.

V and J are TRBV6-1 and TRBJ1-6; D is possibly TRBD1 (5 bases). The V end was cut by 7 bases, the J end by 9 bases, with 19 bases between. The germline gives CDR1 MNHNS, CDR2 SASEGT. The CDR3 runs 15 residues. CDR3: CASTDQGRWLSPLHF. DNA for the CDR3: TGTGCCAGCACCGACCAGGGAAGGTGGCTTTCACCCCTCCACTTT.

This clonotype was detected only a few times. This chain connects TRBV6-5 to TRBJ1-2, with a possible D match to TRBD1 (6 bases). The CDR3 loop spans 13 amino acids. Germline CDR1 reads MNHEY; CDR2 reads SVGAGI. V lost 5 bases to trimming and J lost 4 bases, with 11 bases between them. CDR3 sequence (DNA): TGTGCCAGCAGTCCGGACAGCTCCTATGGCTACACCTTC. Amino acid sequence: CASSPDSSYGYTF.

The rearrangement uses TRBV12-3 or TRBV12-4 and TRBJ2-7; a possible D gene is TRBD1 (5 bases). The V gene lost 0 bases and the J gene lost 5 bases, with 5 bases spanning the gap. The CDR3 has 12 amino acids. The CDR3 DNA follows: TGTGCCAGCAGTTTAGCCAGGGACGAGCAGTACTTC. Residues: CASSLARDEQYF.

There are many counts of this clonotype. Because the CDR3's place on the DNA is in doubt, the DNA is left out and the CDR3 is given as listed by TCRdb. The chain employs TRBV7-5 and TRBJ1-1; the table assigns TRBD1, which was not confirmed against the DNA. TRBV7-5 is a documented pseudogene. The CDR3 length is 18 residues, termini included. This chain's CDR3 is CISVPEASRTGLDTEAFF.

The chain employs TRBV24-1 and TRBJ1-1, with 7 positions matching TRBD1. The CDR3 spans 13 residues. V gave up 1 base and J gave up 8 bases; unmatched junction bases: 3. Germline loops: CDR1 KGHDR, CDR2 SFDVKD. CDR3 region: CATSDFWTGEAFF. CDR3 bases: TGTGCCACCAGTGATTTTTGGACAGGCGAAGCTTTCTTT.

This clonotype was recorded many times. The chain combines TRBV4-3 with TRBJ2-1; D not resolved. V lost 5 bases, J lost 4 bases, and 9 bases lay in between. The CDR3 has 13 residues. Germline V gives CDR1 LGHNA, CDR2 YSLEER. The CDR3: CASSFDGYNEQFF. CDR3 nucleotides: TGCGCCAGCAGCTTTGACGGGTACAATGAGCAGTTCTTC.

The chain recombines TRBV4-3 with TRBJ1-2; weak D call: TRBD1 (5 bases). Trimming cost V 4 bases and J 7 bases, with 10 bases left between them. The CDR3 runs 12 residues. In germline, CDR1 is LGHNA, CDR2 YSLEER. The CDR3 region is CASSPVGGGYTF. CDR3 nucleotides: TGCGCCAGCAGCCCCGTGGGGGGTGGCTACACCTTC.

As concerns this clonotype: This may be a read error, as it is one base from a much larger clone. The V call is TRBV7-3, the J call TRBJ2-2; D may be TRBD1 (6 bases). V was cut by 5 bases and J by 1 base, with 8 bases left in between. This CDR3 spans 14 amino acids. Germline CDR1 SGHTA, CDR2 FQGTGA. The chain's CDR3 is CASSRTVNTGELFF. The CDR3 coding sequence is TGTGCCAGCAGCCGGACAGTGAACACCGGGGAGCTGTTTTTT.

In its sample, this clonotype was seen a few times. The chain couples TRBV5-4 to TRBJ2-1; the match to TRBD2 covers 8 bases. The germline V gene has CDR1 SGHNT and CDR2 YYREEE (reference sequence). Unmatched junction bases numbered 12, after V lost 0 bases and J lost 7 bases. The CDR3 totals 17 residues. As DNA, the CDR3 is TGTGCCAGCAGCTTGGATGGCGGGGGGCCGGTCGGGAATGAGCAGTTCTTC. This sequence encodes CASSLDGGGPVGNEQFF. The whole variable domain, remainder taken from reference TRBV5-4 and TRBJ2-1, is ETGVTQSPTHLIKTRGQQVTLRCSSQSGHNTVSWYQQALGQGPQFIFQYYREEENGRGNFPPRFSGLQFPNYSSELNVNALELDDSALYLCASSLDGGGPVGNEQFFGPGTRLTVL.

This clonotype was seen only a few times. V and J are TRBV27 and TRBJ1-1; D unresolved. The germline V and J ends were trimmed by 5 bases and 1 base, with 17 bases remaining between them. Per the germline V gene, CDR1 is MNHEY and CDR2 is SMNVEV (reference sequence). The CDR3 covers 16 residues. The CDR3 region is CASSPIMDGTNTEAFF. The CDR3 nucleotides read TGTGCCAGCAGTCCCATTATGGACGGTACGAACACTGAAGCTTTCTTT.

The sample holds a few counts of this clonotype. J is TRBJ1-5 and V is TRBV9; 9 bases map to TRBD1. The CDR3 extends over 15 amino acids. Germline values: CDR1 SGDLS, CDR2 YYNGEE. V dropped 2 bases and J dropped 3; count of bases not matched to a gene: 3. The CDR3 DNA follows: TGTGCCAGCAGCGTCGGACAGGGGATCAATCAGCCCCAGCATTTT. Translating gives CASSVGQGINQPQHF.

The gene calls are TRBV5-1 and TRBJ2-1; 13 bases fit TRBD2. Germline V gene lookup returns CDR1 SGHRS and CDR2 YFSETQ. V was clipped by 3 bases and J by 9 bases; unmatched bases: 12. The CDR3 sequence is 17 residues long. In nucleotides, the CDR3 is TGCGCCAGCAGCTGGATCGAAGGACTAGCGGGGGAGGGTGAGCAGTTCTTC. Its protein product is CASSWIEGLAGEGEQFF.

This clonotype turned up a few times. The chain has TRBV19 and TRBJ2-2; a weak D match, TRBD1 (6 bases). V was trimmed by 3 bases and J by 4 bases, leaving 24 bases between them. The CDR3 totals 19 residues. Germline CDR1 is LNHDA and CDR2 is SQIVND (reference sequence). The CDR3 reads CASSIGFWRTAESTGELFF. DNA of the CDR3: TGTGCCAGTAGTATCGGGTTTTGGAGGACAGCCGAAAGCACCGGGGAGCTGTTTTTT. Full variable domain (rest looked up from reference TRBV19 and TRBJ2-2): DGGITQSPKYLFRKEGQNVTLSCEQNLNHDAMYWYRQDPGQGLRLIYYSQIVNDFQKGDIAEGYSVSREKKESFPLTVTSAQKNPTAFYLCASSIGFWRTAESTGELFFGEGSRLTVL.

This clonotype showed up many times. The chain is built from TRBV9 and TRBJ2-2; D call uncertain. V was shortened by 7 bases and J by 4 bases, with 20 bases between the two germline ends. The CDR3 runs 16 residues. Germline V gene data show CDR1 as SGDLS and CDR2 as YYNGEE. The CDR3 sequence: CASSARRVKSTGELFF. DNA of the CDR3: TGTGCCAGCTCCGCGCGAAGGGTAAAGAGCACCGGGGAGCTGTTTTTT.

The chain couples TRBV27 to TRBJ2-5, with TRBD2 identical over 11 bases. Germline CDR1 and CDR2: MNHEY and SMNVEV (reference sequence). The CDR3 totals 15 residues. V lost 8 bases and J lost 1; bases outside the gene matches: 6. The CDR3 protein is CASRLSGGAQETQYF. CDR3 in DNA: TGTGCCAGCCGCCTTAGCGGGGGGGCCCAAGAGACCCAGTACTTC.

The rearrangement uses TRBV6-2 or TRBV6-3 and TRBJ2-7, with 8 nucleotides matching TRBD1. The V gene's germline CDR1 is MNHEY and CDR2 SVGEGT. There are 17 residues in the CDR3. V trimming: 2 bases; J trimming: 5 bases; junction bases outside the gene matches: 14. This chain's CDR3 is CASSYESAGTGANEQYF. The CDR3 DNA sequence: TGTGCCAGCAGTTACGAGTCGGCTGGGACAGGAGCTAACGAGCAGTACTTC.